The 24 T cell receptor beta chains below come from one sample, sequenced in a study of blood T cell repertoires in COVID-19. Here immunoSEQ multiplex PCR was the method, and the copy in TCRdb shows in-frame clones only, minus some. The data contain over 60,000 clones, roughly 75% of them singletons. Sequenced input: peripheral blood. The receptors were gathered from a human donor in a cohort sampled during active COVID-19.

The gene calls are TRBV6-6 and TRBJ2-7; TRBD1 aligns across 10 bases. Looked up from germline, CDR1 is MNHNY and CDR2 is SVGAGI (reference sequence). J was trimmed by 1 base and V by 4 bases; bases with no gene match: 7. The CDR3 length is 16 residues. CDR3 DNA: TGTGCCAGCAGTTCGACCGGGACAGGGGCTTCCTACGAGCAGTACTTC. Translating it yields CASSSTGTGASYEQYF.

The chain combines TRBV7-2 with TRBJ2-5; 10 nucleotides match TRBD1. The CDR3 extends over 15 amino acids. V dropped 5 bases and J dropped 4; count of bases not matched to a gene: 7. Germline assignment: CDR1 SGHTA and CDR2 FQGNSA. The DNA of the CDR3 is TGTGCCAGCAGCGCAAGGACAGGGGGGGGAGAGACCCAGTACTTC. Translated: CASSARTGGGETQYF.

This rearrangement joins TRBV7-8 to TRBJ1-4; D unclear. CDR3 length equals 15 residues. CDR1 is SGHVS, CDR2 FQNEAQ, per germline. V lost 3 bases and J 8 bases, leaving 16 bases between the germline ends. The CDR3 spells CASSFLGVPGEKLFF. The CDR3, as DNA: TGTGCCAGCAGCTTCCTCGGGGTTCCCGGGGAAAAACTGTTTTTT.

In its sample, this clone was seen a few times. This chain links TRBV5-1 with TRBJ2-1; tentatively, D is TRBD2 (6 bases). This CDR3 has 12 residues. Trimming cost V 4 bases and J 7 bases, with 9 bases left between them. Germline V gene sequence: CDR1 SGHRS, CDR2 YFSETQ. The CDR3 DNA sequence: TGCGCCAGCAGCCCGGGGGTGAATGAGCAGTTCTTC. It encodes CASSPGVNEQFF.

The chain joins TRBV7-9 to TRBJ2-6, with D possibly TRBD1 on 6 matching bases. Trimming took 5 bases from V and 0 from J, leaving 11 bases between them. The CDR3 length is 16 residues. Germline CDR1 and CDR2: SEHNR and FQNEAQ (reference sequence). CDR3 protein: CASSNTGYSGANVLTF. The DNA of the CDR3 is TGTGCCAGCAGCAATACAGGGTACTCTGGGGCCAACGTCCTGACTTTC. Full variable domain (rest looked up from reference TRBV7-9 and TRBJ2-6): DTGVSQNPRHKITKRGQNVTFRCDPISEHNRLYWYRQTLGQGPEFLTYFQNEAQLEKSRLLSDRFSAERPKGSFSTLEIQRTEQGDSAMYLCASSNTGYSGANVLTFGAGSRLTVL.

The chain combines TRBV30 with TRBJ2-7, with 8 bases lining up with TRBD1. Germline V gene lookup returns CDR1 GTSNPN and CDR2 SVGIG (reference sequence). After removal of 4 bases from V and 3 bases from J, the junction contained 8 bases not matched to a gene. This CDR3 spans 14 amino acids. The CDR3 coding sequence is TGTGCCTGGATACCCGACAGGGGATACTACGAGCAGTACTTC. Its protein product is CAWIPDRGYYEQYF. The full variable domain, in which reference TRBV30 and TRBJ2-7 provide the parts outside the CDR3, is SQTIHQWPATLVQPVGSPLSLECTVEGTSNPNLYWYRQAAGRGLQLLFYSVGIGQISSEVPQNLSASRPQDRQFILSSKKLLLSDSGFYLCAWIPDRGYYEQYFGPGTRLTVT.

The chain is built from TRBV7-8 and TRBJ2-1; the D gene is possibly TRBD2 (6 bases). CDR3 length equals 16 residues. Per the germline V gene, CDR1 is SGHVS and CDR2 is FQNEAQ. Trimming cost V 2 bases and J 4 bases, with 15 bases left between them. The CDR3 DNA reads as TGTGCCAGCAGCTTATCCAGCTCGGGGGTTTACAATGAGCAGTTCTTC. Encoded protein: CASSLSSSGVYNEQFF.

The chain uses TRBV7-2 and TRBJ2-5; 10 bases map to TRBD1. Germline CDR1 SGHTA, CDR2 FQGNSA. The CDR3 is 17 residues long. Germline trimming cut 5 bases from V and 3 bases from J; bases unmatched to any gene: 12. CDR3 DNA: TGTGCCAGCAGCCGCTCCCCGGGACAGGGGCTGGAAGAGACCCAGTACTTC. This encodes CASSRSPGQGLEETQYF.

This clone was observed at least ten times. V gene TRBV7-9 combines with J gene TRBJ2-6; 8 nucleotides agree with TRBD2. The CDR3 has 12 residues. Trimming cost V 4 bases and J 12 bases; bases outside gene matches: 2. From germline, CDR1 is SEHNR and CDR2 FQNEAQ (reference sequence). CDR3 in DNA: TGTGCCAGCAGCTCCAGCGGGAGCGTCCTGACTTTC. Translated, it gives CASSSSGSVLTF.

The genes are TRBV19 and TRBJ1-1, with D tentatively TRBD1 (5 bases). The germline V and J ends were trimmed by 4 bases and 7 bases, with 10 bases remaining between them. The CDR3 is 12 amino acids. Germline V gene sequence: CDR1 LNHDA, CDR2 SQIVND (reference sequence). DNA for the CDR3: TGTGCCAGTAGTACGCGCGACAGTGAAGCTTTCTTT. It is translated as CASSTRDSEAFF.

The chain combines TRBV3-1 (or the pseudogene TRBV3-2) with TRBJ1-1; D not resolved. V lost 0 bases to trimming and J lost 1 base, with 9 bases between them. The germline gives CDR1 LGHDT, CDR2 YNNKEL (reference sequence). The CDR3 consists of 15 residues. The CDR3 region is CASSQDFRGNTEAFF. The CDR3 nucleotides are TGTGCCAGCAGCCAAGATTTCCGGGGGAACACTGAAGCTTTCTTT.

The table lists this clone with a count of one. The V gene is TRBV4-3, the J gene TRBJ2-3; 7 bases line up with TRBD2. The ends lost 5 bases at V and 3 bases at J; junction bases unmatched: 11. The CDR3 has 16 amino acids. The germline V gene encodes CDR1 LGHNA and CDR2 YSLEER. The CDR3: CASSSSARTRTDTQYF. In DNA, the CDR3 is TGCGCCAGCAGCTCGTCGGCGAGGACTAGGACAGATACGCAGTATTTT.

V is TRBV7-9 and J is TRBJ2-3, with 9 positions matching TRBD2. CDR3 length: 17 amino acids. Germline V gene sequence: CDR1 SEHNR, CDR2 FQNEAQ (reference sequence). Trimming cost V 4 bases and J 0 bases; bases outside gene matches: 8. The CDR3 bases are TGTGCCAGCAGCTGGGGTCCCCTAGCGGGGAGCACAGATACGCAGTATTTT. Its translation: CASSWGPLAGSTDTQYF.

V gene TRBV4-1 combines with J gene TRBJ2-3; possible D gene TRBD2, 6 bases. V dropped 4 bases and J dropped 4 bases, with 18 bases sitting between them. The CDR3 is 16 amino acids. Germline loops: CDR1 MGHRA, CDR2 YSYEKL. The CDR3 reads CASSPTPRLVADTQYF. CDR3 sequence (DNA): TGCGCCAGCAGCCCCACCCCGAGACTAGTAGCAGATACGCAGTATTTT.

The chain has TRBV7-2 and TRBJ2-7, with 9 bases identical to TRBD2. CDR1 and CDR2 (germline): SGHTA, FQGNSA. CDR3 length: 18 amino acids. V shed 5 bases, J shed 4 bases, and the junction held 18 bases outside the gene matches. The CDR3 sequence: CASSHYPSPGTSKYEQYF. The CDR3 DNA is TGTGCCAGCAGCCACTACCCGTCCCCCGGGACTAGCAAGTACGAGCAGTACTTC.

The rearrangement links TRBV4-3 to TRBJ1-2; D perhaps matches TRBD1 (5 bases). CDR3 length: 14 amino acids. The ends were cut back, 0 bases at V and 4 bases at J, with 9 bases in the middle. Germline assignment: CDR1 LGHNA and CDR2 YSLEER. This CDR3 reads CASSQDWGGYGYTF. The CDR3 coding sequence is TGCGCCAGCAGCCAAGACTGGGGCGGCTATGGCTACACCTTC.

The chain uses TRBV19 and TRBJ2-1, with TRBD1 identical over 9 bases. The CDR3 is made up of 15 amino acids. Unmatched junction bases numbered 7, after V lost 6 bases and J lost 4 bases. Looked up from germline, CDR1 is LNHDA and CDR2 is SQIVND (reference sequence). DNA of the CDR3: TGTGCCAGTAGGAACCGGGGACAGGGATACAATGAGCAGTTCTTC. Encoded protein: CASRNRGQGYNEQFF.

This clone was seen just once. The genes are TRBV23-1 and TRBJ1-5; 9 bases line up with TRBD1. TRBV23-1 is an ORF; its function is uncertain. The CDR3 is 24 amino acids. V shed 0 bases, J shed 5 bases, and the junction held 29 bases outside the gene matches. The CDR3 here is CASSQSGYEPSRDREPQGDQPQHF. DNA for the CDR3: TGCGCCAGCAGTCAATCCGGTTATGAGCCCTCCCGGGACAGGGAGCCCCAGGGGGATCAGCCCCAGCATTTT.

The sample holds a few counts of this clone. This rearrangement joins TRBV7-3 to TRBJ2-1; possible D gene TRBD1, 6 bases. Deletions cut 4 bases from V and 9 bases from J, with 10 bases between. Germline V gives CDR1 SGHTA, CDR2 FQGTGA. This CDR3 has 12 amino acids. CDR3 DNA sequence: TGTGCCAGCAGCTGGCAGGGGATTGAGCAGTTCTTC. This encodes CASSWQGIEQFF.

The V gene is TRBV6-6, the J gene TRBJ1-1, with a weak D call TRBD1 (5 bases). The length of the CDR3 is 14 residues. Germline V gene lookup returns CDR1 MNHNY and CDR2 SVGAGI (reference sequence). The V and J ends lost 2 bases and 1 base respectively, with 8 bases between them. In DNA form, the CDR3 reads TGTGCCAGCAGTTACAGGCAGGGGAACACTGAAGCTTTCTTT. This gives the protein CASSYRQGNTEAFF.

The chain recombines TRBV6-6 with TRBJ2-7, with D possibly being TRBD1 (5 bases). The CDR3 covers 14 residues. V lost 4 bases, J lost 6 bases, and 16 bases lay in between. CDR1 and CDR2 from the germline V gene are MNHNY and SVGAGI (reference sequence). DNA of the CDR3: TGTGCCAGCAGTTCATCAGCCAGGGATAGCGAGCAGTACTTC. This translates into CASSSSARDSEQYF.

The chain links TRBV7-9 to TRBJ1-4; 10 bases map to TRBD1. Germline assignment: CDR1 SEHNR and CDR2 FQNEAQ (reference sequence). The CDR3 is 16 amino acids. V was clipped by 3 bases and J by 8 bases; unmatched bases: 9. The chain's CDR3 is CASSFLQGTGDEKLFF. CDR3 bases: TGTGCCAGCAGCTTTCTCCAAGGGACAGGGGACGAAAAACTGTTTTTT. Drawing the rest from reference TRBV7-9 and TRBJ1-4, the complete variable domain is DTGVSQNPRHKITKRGQNVTFRCDPISEHNRLYWYRQTLGQGPEFLTYFQNEAQLEKSRLLSDRFSAERPKGSFSTLEIQRTEQGDSAMYLCASSFLQGTGDEKLFFGSGTQLSVL.

The V gene is TRBV6-5, the J gene TRBJ1-1; 8 bases align to TRBD1. This CDR3 contains 14 residues. Per the germline V gene, CDR1 is MNHEY and CDR2 is SVGAGI. V gave up 4 bases and J gave up 5 bases; unmatched junction bases: 6. Here the CDR3 reads CASSSQGARTEAFF. The CDR3, as DNA: TGTGCCAGCAGTTCTCAGGGGGCAAGAACTGAAGCTTTCTTT.

J is TRBJ1-3 and V is TRBV4-3; unclear D gene. Germline V lookup: CDR1 LGHNA, CDR2 YSLEER. The CDR3 is 20 amino acids. Trimming shortened V by 0 bases and J by 0 bases, and 21 bases separated the two germline ends. The chain's CDR3 is CASSQDPAGISGGSGNTIYF. Written as DNA, the CDR3 is TGCGCCAGCAGCCAAGATCCTGCGGGAATCTCCGGTGGCTCTGGAAACACCATATATTTT.